The rows below give T cell receptor beta chains drawn from one sample of a study of Ad26.COV2.S vaccination and SARS-CoV-2 variants. Generated by immunoSEQ multiplex PCR, the TCRdb table keeps only in-frame clones and is missing some. This table has 350,000 to 400,000 clones, approximately 86% appearing once. Specimen: peripheral blood, collected in a trial of Ad26.COV2.S vaccine versus placebo. The receptor source for this set is a person aged 18-65 years who received the Ad26.COV2.S COVID-19 vaccine or a placebo. Both conserved end residues are part of each CDR3. The D gene is left open where the match is weak. Some rows have no size entry. The others give once, few or many, or a class for an expanded clone.

D gene,clone size,V gene,J gene,CDR3 protein,CDR3 DNA
-,-,TRBV12-3/TRBV12-4,TRBJ2-7,CASSPGSDEQYF,TGTGCCAGCAGCCCAGGCTCGGACGAGCAGTACTTC
-,-,TRBV19,TRBJ2-1,CASSNGPDGSSYNEQFF,TGTGCCAGTAGTAATGGCCCGGACGGGAGCTCCTACAATGAGCAGTTCTTC
-,-,TRBV27,TRBJ2-3,CASRGTWENTQYF,TGTGCCAGCAGGGGCACTTGGGAGAATACGCAGTATTTT
TRBD2,once,TRBV11-3,TRBJ2-3,CASSSGSGGPTDTQYF,TGTGCCAGCAGCTCCGGTAGCGGGGGCCCGACAGATACGCAGTATTTT
-,-,TRBV7-2,TRBJ2-7,CASSAHILAWGEQYF,TGTGCCAGCAGCGCTCATATACTAGCCTGGGGAGAGCAGTACTTC
-,once,TRBV6-5,TRBJ2-5,CASSSGTKETQYF,TGTGCCAGCAGTTCCGGGACAAAAGAGACCCAGTACTTC
TRBD1,-,TRBV5-1,TRBJ1-1,CASSGQGSTEAFF,TGCGCCAGCAGCGGACAGGGTAGCACTGAAGCTTTCTTT
-,-,TRBV24-1,TRBJ1-2,CATRRSGYTF,TGTGCCACCAGAAGGTCTGGCTACACCTTC
-,-,TRBV2,TRBJ2-1,CASTAIRGPYNEQFF,TGTGCCAGCACCGCCATCAGGGGCCCCTACAATGAGCAGTTCTTC
-,few,TRBV28,TRBJ2-7,CASSLRRTGSYEQYF,TGTGCCAGCAGTTTAAGACGGACCGGCTCCTACGAGCAGTACTTC
-,-,TRBV6-2/TRBV6-3,TRBJ1-1,CASSYLSGGIMNTEAFF,TGTGCCAGCAGTTACTTAAGTGGGGGTATCATGAACACTGAAGCTTTCTTT
-,-,TRBV6-1,TRBJ2-5,CASSEIARETQYF,TGTGCCAGCAGTGAAATAGCACGAGAGACCCAGTACTTC
-,-,TRBV5-5,TRBJ1-1,CASSLLGTEAFF,TGTGCCAGCAGCTTACTAGGCACTGAAGCTTTCTTT
TRBD1,-,TRBV5-1,TRBJ2-1,CASSWDSYNEQFF,TGCGCCAGCAGCTGGGACAGCTACAATGAGCAGTTCTTC
-,-,TRBV6-5,TRBJ1-1,CASSYPRTDYTEAFF,TGTGCCAGCAGTTACCCCCGGACAGATTACACTGAAGCTTTCTTT
-,-,TRBV27,TRBJ1-2,CASSSPGGYGYTF,TGTGCCAGCAGTTCCCCGGGGGGCTATGGCTACACCTTC
-,-,TRBV9,TRBJ1-4,CASSVEGEKLFF,TGTGCCAGCAGCGTAGAGGGTGAAAAACTGTTTTTT
-,-,TRBV13,TRBJ1-3,CASSPRQAFSGNTIYF,TGTGCCAGCAGCCCGCGACAGGCGTTCTCTGGAAACACCATATATTTT
TRBD1,-,TRBV19,TRBJ2-7,CASSPWGQGKSYEQYF,TGTGCCAGTAGTCCATGGGGACAGGGGAAATCCTACGAGCAGTACTTC
TRBD1,-,TRBV5-1,TRBJ1-1,CASSRTGGTEAFF,TGCGCCAGCAGTAGAACAGGGGGCACTGAAGCTTTCTTT
-,-,TRBV5-4,TRBJ2-7,CASSPGGREQYF,TGTGCCAGCAGCCCGGGGGGCCGCGAGCAGTACTTC
TRBD2,-,TRBV15,TRBJ2-1,CATSSGRGGAYNEQFF,TGTGCCACCAGCAGTGGGAGGGGCGGGGCCTACAATGAGCAGTTCTTC
-,-,TRBV24-1,TRBJ1-1,CATSDYSNTEAFF,TGTGCCACCAGTGATTACTCGAACACTGAAGCTTTCTTT
TRBD2,-,TRBV25-1,TRBJ2-1,CASSGLAGGNEQFF,TGTGCCAGCAGTGGACTAGCGGGGGGCAATGAGCAGTTCTTC
-,once,TRBV5-6,TRBJ1-5,CASSPGTNQPQHF,TGTGCCAGCAGCCCGGGGACCAATCAGCCCCAGCATTTT
TRBD1,-,TRBV5-8,TRBJ2-2,CASSPTGANTGELFF,TGTGCCAGCAGCCCCACAGGGGCGAACACCGGGGAGCTGTTTTTT
-,-,TRBV6-5,TRBJ2-7,CASSYLGGSYEQYF,TGTGCCAGCAGTTACTTAGGGGGTTCCTACGAGCAGTACTTC
-,-,TRBV11-3,TRBJ1-1,CASSSTVGTEAFF,TGTGCCAGCAGCTCGACAGTTGGCACTGAAGCTTTCTTT
-,-,TRBV18,TRBJ1-6,CASSPTGINSPLHF,TGTGCCAGCTCACCAACAGGAATAAATTCACCCCTCCACTTT
-,-,TRBV10-2,TRBJ2-7,CASSDGDRSYEQYF,TGCGCCAGCAGTGATGGAGACAGATCCTACGAGCAGTACTTC
TRBD1,-,TRBV5-1,TRBJ2-1,CASSLVQGVYNEQFF,TGCGCCAGCAGTTTAGTGCAGGGGGTGTACAATGAGCAGTTCTTC
TRBD2,-,TRBV7-9,TRBJ2-3,CASSLLAGISTDTQYF,TGTGCCAGCAGCTTACTAGCGGGGATTAGCACAGATACGCAGTATTTT
-,-,TRBV4-1,TRBJ1-1,CASSQDVSTEAFF,TGCGCCAGCAGCCAAGATGTATCCACTGAAGCTTTCTTT
-,-,TRBV6-1,TRBJ1-5,CASSEIAGGISNQPQHF,TGTGCCAGCAGTGAAATTGCCGGTGGCATTAGCAATCAGCCCCAGCATTTT
-,-,TRBV5-8,TRBJ1-2,CASSFAGQKSGYTF,TGTGCCAGCAGCTTTGCCGGACAGAAAAGTGGCTACACCTTC
-,-,TRBV7-6,TRBJ2-2,CASSRLVVTGELFF,TGTGCCAGCAGCCGACTGGTAGTCACCGGGGAGCTGTTTTTT
-,-,TRBV30,TRBJ2-5,CAWEANQETQYF,TGTGCCTGGGAAGCGAACCAAGAGACCCAGTACTTC
TRBD2,-,TRBV4-1,TRBJ2-1,CASSQAGTSDPHYNEQFF,TGCGCCAGCAGCCAAGCCGGGACTAGTGACCCACATTACAATGAGCAGTTCTTC
-,-,TRBV21-1,TRBJ1-4,CASPQDSNNEKLFF,TGTGCCAGTCCACAAGACAGTAATAATGAAAAACTGTTTTTT
-,-,TRBV12-3/TRBV12-4,TRBJ2-2,CATAGVYTGELFF,TGTGCCACCGCAGGGGTATACACCGGGGAGCTGTTTTTT
TRBD1,few,TRBV5-1,TRBJ2-7,CASREGQGEQYF,TGCGCCAGCAGGGAGGGACAGGGCGAGCAGTACTTC
-,-,TRBV27,TRBJ1-3,CASPTRYSGNTIYF,TGTGCCAGCCCGACACGATACTCTGGAAACACCATATATTTT
-,-,TRBV5-4,TRBJ2-7,CASSLGRQSSYEQYF,TGTGCCAGCAGCCTCGGAAGGCAAAGCTCCTACGAGCAGTACTTC
TRBD1,-,TRBV4-3,TRBJ1-6,CASSQEDRGFRSPLHF,TGCGCCAGCAGCCAAGAGGACAGGGGTTTTCGGTCACCCCTCCACTTT
-,-,TRBV21-1,TRBJ1-1,CASSNGQGGTEAFF,TGTGCCAGCAGCAATGGACAGGGAGGCACTGAAGCTTTCTTT
-,-,TRBV6-5,TRBJ2-7,CASSFQGMQGQYF,TGTGCCAGCAGTTTCCAGGGTATGCAGGGGCAGTACTTC
TRBD2,-,TRBV4-3,TRBJ2-1,CASSQGLAGRYNEQFF,TGCGCCAGCAGCCAGGGACTAGCGGGGAGATACAATGAGCAGTTCTTC
-,-,TRBV5-5,TRBJ1-2,CASSLIAGVSYGYTF,TGTGCCAGCAGCTTGATTGCGGGTGTTAGCTATGGCTACACCTTC
TRBD2,-,TRBV6-4,TRBJ2-1,CASSGGNEQFF,TGTGCCAGCAGCGGGGGGAATGAGCAGTTCTTC
-,-,TRBV9,TRBJ1-3,CASSVGGTGNTIYF,TGTGCCAGCAGCGTGGGCGGAACTGGAAACACCATATATTTT
-,-,TRBV6-2/TRBV6-3,TRBJ1-1,CASSYLTGTEAFF,TGTGCCAGCAGTTACCTGACAGGCACTGAAGCTTTCTTT
TRBD1,-,TRBV10-3,TRBJ2-5,CAISRDREETQYF,TGTGCCATCAGCAGGGACAGAGAAGAGACCCAGTACTTC
-,-,TRBV28,TRBJ1-4,CASSFQASGLNEKLFF,TGTGCCAGCAGTTTCCAGGCCTCAGGTTTGAATGAAAAACTGTTTTTT